This T cell receptor beta chain comes out of a study of monozygotic twins with cystic fibrosis. Study-wide background: Approximately 3 micrograms of fragmented DNA underwent about 14 PCR cycles for library preparation. The study's findings and limits: V usage most resembled the co-twin in 13 of 16 pairs. Clonality was generally low (median approximately 0.0094), higher in the most severe patients. No link emerged between shared CDR3 counts and age, concordance or severity.

The CDR3 sequence is 14 residues long. Trimming removed 4 bases at V and 4 bases at J, with 14 bases between. Germline V CDR1 and CDR2: SQVTM, ANQGSEA. The protocol was immunoSEQ multiplex PCR, while the TCRdb copy is restricted to in-frame clones and leaves out a portion. The sample consists of 20,000 to 30,000 clones, 90% of them appearing once. As for this clone: Its antigen is as yet unknown.

The gene calls are TRBV29-1 and TRBJ2-4; D unclear. Sample: blood. The TCR comes from a girl aged 2 to 10 with cystic fibrosis. Written as DNA, the CDR3 is TGCAGCGTTGGCCCGACTGAGGATAAAAACATTCAGTACTTC. Its protein product is CSVGPTEDKNIQYF.